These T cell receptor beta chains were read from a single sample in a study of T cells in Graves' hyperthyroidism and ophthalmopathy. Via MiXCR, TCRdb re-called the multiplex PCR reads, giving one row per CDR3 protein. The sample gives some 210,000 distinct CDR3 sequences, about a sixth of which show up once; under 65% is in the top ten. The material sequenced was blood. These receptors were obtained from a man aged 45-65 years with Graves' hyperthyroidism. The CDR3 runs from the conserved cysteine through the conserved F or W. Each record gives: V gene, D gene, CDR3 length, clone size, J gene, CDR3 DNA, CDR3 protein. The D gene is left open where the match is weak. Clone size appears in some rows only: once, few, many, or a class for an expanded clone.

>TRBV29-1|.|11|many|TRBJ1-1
TGCAGCGTTGAGAGGAACACTGAAGCTTTCTTT
CSVERNTEAFF
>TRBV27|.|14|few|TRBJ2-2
TGTGCCAGCAGTTTAGTCACCCGAACCGGGGAGCTGTTTTTT
CASSLVTRTGELFF
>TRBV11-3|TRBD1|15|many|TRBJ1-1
TGTGCCAGCAGCCGCGGACAGGGGGCGAACACTGAAGCTTTCTTT
CASSRGQGANTEAFF
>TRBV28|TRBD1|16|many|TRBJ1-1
TGTGCCAGCGGCTCCCCTGAACAGGGGGTGAACACTGAAGCTTTCTTT
CASGSPEQGVNTEAFF
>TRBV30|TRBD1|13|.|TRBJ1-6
TGTGCCTGGAGAAGCAGGGGGGACTCACCCCTCCACTTT
CAWRSRGDSPLHF
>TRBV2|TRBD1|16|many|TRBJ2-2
TGTGCCAGCATCCGACAGGGTTTAGCGAACACCGGGGAGCTGTTTTTT
CASIRQGLANTGELFF
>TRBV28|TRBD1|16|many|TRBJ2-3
TGTGCCAGCAGAACTAACACAGGGGGCGCCACAGATACGCAGTATTTT
CASRTNTGGATDTQYF
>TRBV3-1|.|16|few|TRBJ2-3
TGTGCCAGCAGCCCCCCGGGTAGCGCTAGCACAGATACGCAGTATTTT
CASSPPGSASTDTQYF
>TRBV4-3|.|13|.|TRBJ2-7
TGCGCCAGCAGCCAAGATCTAACGTACGAGCAGTACTTC
CASSQDLTYEQYF
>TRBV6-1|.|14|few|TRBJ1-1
TGTGCCAGCAGTGAAGTCCCTTTTACCACTGAAGCTTTCTTT
CASSEVPFTTEAFF
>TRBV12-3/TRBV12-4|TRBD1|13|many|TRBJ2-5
TGTGCCAGCAGTGCACAGGGGCAAGAGACCCAGTACTTC
CASSAQGQETQYF
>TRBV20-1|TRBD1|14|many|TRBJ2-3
TGCAGTGCTGCCGACAGGGTTCAGGGAGATACGCAGTATTTT
CSAADRVQGDTQYF
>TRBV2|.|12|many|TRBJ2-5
TGTGCCAGCAGGGTCAGTCAAGAGACCCAGTACTTC
CASRVSQETQYF
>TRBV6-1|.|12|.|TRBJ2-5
TGTGCCAGCAGCCCCGTGGGGGGGACCCAGTACTTC
CASSPVGGTQYF
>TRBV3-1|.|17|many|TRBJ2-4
TGTGCCAGCAGCCAAGGAAGGAGACAACAAGCCAAAAACATTCAGTACTTC
CASSQGRRQQAKNIQYF
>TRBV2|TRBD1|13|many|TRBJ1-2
TGTGCCAGCAAGGACGACAGGGTCTATGGCTACACCTTC
CASKDDRVYGYTF
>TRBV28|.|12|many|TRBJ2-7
TGTGCCAGCAGCTCGAATCCCTACGAGCAGTACTTC
CASSSNPYEQYF
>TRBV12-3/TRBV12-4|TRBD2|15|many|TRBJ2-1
TGTGCCAGCATCACCGGGACTATCCTGGACAATGAGCAGTTCTTC
CASITGTILDNEQFF
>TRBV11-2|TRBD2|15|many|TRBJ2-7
TGTGCCAGCAGCCCGACTAGCGGGGGTTCCTACGAGCAGTACTTC
CASSPTSGGSYEQYF
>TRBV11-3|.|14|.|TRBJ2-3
TGTGCCAGCAGCATGGGACTCCGCACAGATACGCAGTATTTT
CASSMGLRTDTQYF
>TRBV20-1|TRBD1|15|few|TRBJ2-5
TGCAGTGCTAGTGCAAAGGGCAGGGGGCTGTATTCACAGTACTTC
CSASAKGRGLYSQYF
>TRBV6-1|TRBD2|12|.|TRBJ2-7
TGTGCCAGCCGACTAGCCCCCTACGAGCAGTACTTC
CASRLAPYEQYF
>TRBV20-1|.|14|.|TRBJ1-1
TGCAGTGCCAACCTCGGAAACTTGAACACTGAAGCTTTCTTT
CSANLGNLNTEAFF
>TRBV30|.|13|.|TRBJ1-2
TGTGCCTTAACAGGGTCCCCTAACTATGGCTACACCTTC
CALTGSPNYGYTF
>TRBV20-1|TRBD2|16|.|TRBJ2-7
TGCAGTGCTAGAGAGGCTTATCTAGCGGGTCACAACGAGCAGTACTTC
CSAREAYLAGHNEQYF
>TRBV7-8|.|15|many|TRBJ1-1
TGTGCCAGCAGCTTAGCAGGGAACATGAACACTGAAGCTTTCTTT
CASSLAGNMNTEAFF
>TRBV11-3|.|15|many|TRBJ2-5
TGTGCCAGCAGCTTAGGCGGCGAAGGAGGAGAGACCCAGTACTTC
CASSLGGEGGETQYF
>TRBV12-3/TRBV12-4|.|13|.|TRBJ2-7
TGTGCCAGCAGGGAGGGCCAGATAGGGGAGCAGTACTTC
CASREGQIGEQYF
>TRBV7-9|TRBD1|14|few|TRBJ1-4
TGTGCCAGCAGCTGGGGACAGGGTAATGAAAAACTGTTTTTT
CASSWGQGNEKLFF
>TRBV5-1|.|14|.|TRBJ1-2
TGTGCCAGCAGCTTGCAGGGGATTAACTATGGCTACACCTTC
CASSLQGINYGYTF
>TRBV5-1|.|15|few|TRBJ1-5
TGCGCCAGCAGCTTGGCTGGGAAAGGCAATCAGCCCCAGCATTTT
CASSLAGKGNQPQHF
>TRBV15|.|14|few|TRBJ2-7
TGTGCCACCAGCAGGGCGGGGACACACTACGAGCAGTACTTC
CATSRAGTHYEQYF
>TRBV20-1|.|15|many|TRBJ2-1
TGCAGTGCTAGAGACGGGCGGTCCTCCTACAATGAGCAGTTCTTC
CSARDGRSSYNEQFF
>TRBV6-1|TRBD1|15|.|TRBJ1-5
TGTGCCAGCGACAGGGTCAGGTCCGGCAATCAGCCCCAGCATTTT
CASDRVRSGNQPQHF
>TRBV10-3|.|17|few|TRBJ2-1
TGTGCCACCACCAACGACAGAGCGGAGGAGGGGTACAATGAGCAGTTCTTC
CATTNDRAEEGYNEQFF
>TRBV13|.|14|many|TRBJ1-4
TGTGCCAGCAGCTTAGCTGGAAACGCCGAAAAACTGTTTTTT
CASSLAGNAEKLFF
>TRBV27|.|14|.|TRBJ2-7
TGTGCCAGCAGTTCACTAGCTTCATCCTACGAGCAGTACTTC
CASSSLASSYEQYF
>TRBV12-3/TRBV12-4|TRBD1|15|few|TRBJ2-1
TGTGCCAGCAGTTTAGCGCAGGGGGCAATCAATGAGCAGTTCTTC
CASSLAQGAINEQFF
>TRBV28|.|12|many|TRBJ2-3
TGTGCCAGCAGTTCAACAACTTGGGAGCAGTATTTT
CASSSTTWEQYF